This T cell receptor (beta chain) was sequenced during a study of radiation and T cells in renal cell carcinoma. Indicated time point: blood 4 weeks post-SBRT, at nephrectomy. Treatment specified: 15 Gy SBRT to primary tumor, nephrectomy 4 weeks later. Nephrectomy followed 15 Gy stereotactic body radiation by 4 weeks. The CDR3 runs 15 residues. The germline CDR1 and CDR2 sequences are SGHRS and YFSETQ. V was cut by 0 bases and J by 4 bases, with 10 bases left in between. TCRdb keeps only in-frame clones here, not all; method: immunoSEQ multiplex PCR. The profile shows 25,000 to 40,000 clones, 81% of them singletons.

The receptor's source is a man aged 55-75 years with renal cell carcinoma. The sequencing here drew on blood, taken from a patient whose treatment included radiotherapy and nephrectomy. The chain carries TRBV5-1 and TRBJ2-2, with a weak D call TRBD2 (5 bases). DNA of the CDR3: TGCGCCAGCAGCTTGGAAGAGCGGTTCACCGGGGAGCTGTTTTTT. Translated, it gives CASSLEERFTGELFF.